The next 31 T cell receptor beta chains were all read from a single sample in a study of blood T cell repertoires in COVID-19. The assay was immunoSEQ multiplex PCR, and TCRdb's table has in-frame clones only and misses some. The profile shows 190,000 or so clones, about 87% of them singletons. Material for sequencing was peripheral blood. These receptors came from a woman aged 18-29 years who had recovered from COVID-19.

The chain has TRBV30 and TRBJ2-5; 10 bases align to TRBD2. Trimming removed 1 base from V and 5 bases from J; junction bases left unmatched: 7. The germline CDR1 and CDR2 sequences are GTSNPN and SVGIG (reference sequence). The CDR3 is made up of 15 amino acids. The chain's CDR3 is CAWSAWGLARETQYF. The CDR3, as DNA: TGTGCCTGGAGTGCCTGGGGACTAGCGCGGGAGACCCAGTACTTC.

The chain recombines TRBV11-2 with TRBJ2-5; D is possibly TRBD2 (6 bases). The CDR3 totals 15 residues. The V gene's germline CDR1 is SGHAT and CDR2 FQNNGV. Trimming removed 5 bases from V and 9 bases from J, with 22 bases in between. This CDR3 reads CASSPLGSNFGAQYF. CDR3 bases: TGTGCCAGCAGCCCCCTCGGGAGTAACTTTGGGGCCCAGTACTTC.

This chain uses TRBV11-2 with TRBJ2-7, with 13 bases lining up with TRBD2. Germline CDR1 is SGHAT and CDR2 is FQNNGV. The CDR3 spans 15 residues. Trimming at V came to 5 bases and at J to 4 bases, leaving 5 bases not matched to a gene. The CDR3 nucleotides are TGTGCCAGCAGCCGCGGACTAGCGGGAGTGTACGAGCAGTACGTC. It encodes CASSRGLAGVYEQYV.

This chain joins TRBV5-1 and TRBJ2-7; TRBD1 matches at 7 bases. Germline V CDR1 and CDR2: SGHRS, YFSETQ. The trim removed 4 bases at V and 2 bases at J, leaving 6 bases unmatched. The CDR3 has 14 amino acids. As DNA, the CDR3 is TGCGCCAGCAGCCCGGGACAGAATACCTACGAGCAGTACTTC. Protein sequence: CASSPGQNTYEQYF.

The rearrangement links TRBV7-2 to TRBJ2-5, with D unresolved. From germline, CDR1 is SGHTA and CDR2 FQGNSA. V was pared by 1 base and J by 2 bases, with 8 bases between. The CDR3 runs 14 residues. The CDR3 DNA sequence: TGTGCCAGCAGCTTAGTACAGTATCAAGAGACCCAGTACTTC. This sequence encodes CASSLVQYQETQYF.

CDR3 in DNA: TGTGCCAGCAGCCATACGGGACAGCTCGACAATCAGCCCCAGCATTTT. The encoded protein is CASSHTGQLDNQPQHF. The V and J genes are TRBV5-5 and TRBJ1-5; 7 nucleotides match TRBD1. V lost 4 bases and J lost 3; bases outside the gene matches: 10. Germline-derived CDR1 and CDR2 are SGHKS and YYEKEE (reference sequence). The CDR3 has 16 residues.

The chain recombines TRBV6-2 or TRBV6-3 with TRBJ1-4, with 9 bases that match TRBD1. Unmatched junction bases numbered 11, after V lost 4 bases and J lost 5 bases. Germline CDR1 is MNHEY and CDR2 is SVGEGT. This CDR3 spans 17 amino acids. The CDR3 DNA reads as TGTGCCAGCAGTTTTCCTCCATGGACAGGGGAGAATGAAAAACTGTTTTTT. Protein: CASSFPPWTGENEKLFF.

CDR3 sequence reads: CASSPSFYNEQFF. The CDR3 DNA follows: TGTGCCAGCAGCCCTTCCTTTTACAATGAGCAGTTCTTC. The chain links TRBV11-1 to TRBJ2-1; unclear D gene. V lost 5 bases, J lost 4 bases, and 9 bases lay in between. The CDR3 runs to 13 residues. From germline, CDR1 is SGHAT and CDR2 FQDESV (reference sequence).

This clone was found a few times. V is TRBV10-1 and J is TRBJ2-7; 9 nucleotides align to TRBD2. This CDR3 comprises 16 residues. Germline V lookup: CDR1 WNHNN, CDR2 SYGVQD (reference sequence). V was pared by 4 bases and J by 0 bases, with 7 bases of the junction left unmatched. This CDR3 is CASSVNPSGASYEQYF. The CDR3 DNA is TGCGCCAGCAGTGTGAACCCTAGCGGGGCCTCCTACGAGCAGTACTTC.

This chain connects TRBV9 to TRBJ1-2; perhaps TRBD1 as D (6 bases). V lost 3 bases and J lost 1, with 16 bases in between. This CDR3 has 16 residues. Germline V gene lookup returns CDR1 SGDLS and CDR2 YYNGEE. CDR3 in DNA: TGTGCCAGCAGCGCAGCTCTCAGGGGCATTAACTATGGCTACACCTTC. This sequence encodes CASSAALRGINYGYTF.

This chain joins TRBV9 and TRBJ2-3; 13 positions match TRBD2. Germline values: CDR1 SGDLS, CDR2 YYNGEE. This CDR3 is 17 amino acids long. The V segment lost 4 bases and the J segment 2 bases; nucleotides outside the gene matches: 7. CDR3 sequence: CASSHPLAGGPTDTQYF. CDR3 DNA: TGTGCCAGCAGCCATCCACTAGCGGGGGGGCCCACAGATACGCAGTATTTT.

In this sample, this clone turned up a few times. This sequence joins TRBV4-1 and TRBJ1-5; TRBD1 aligns across 9 bases. CDR3 length: 16 amino acids. From germline, CDR1 is MGHRA and CDR2 YSYEKL. Unmatched junction bases numbered 4, after V lost 4 bases and J lost 0 bases. The CDR3 DNA sequence: TGCGCCAGCAGCCGCGGGACAGGGTATAGCAATCAGCCCCAGCATTTT. Residues: CASSRGTGYSNQPQHF.

This chain uses TRBV7-9 with TRBJ1-1, with no clear D. Germline V CDR1 and CDR2: SEHNR, FQNEAQ (reference sequence). The CDR3 length is 14 residues. V dropped 4 bases and J dropped 8 bases, with 17 bases sitting between them. CDR3 sequence reads: CASSSSFGPLEAFF. The CDR3 coding sequence is TGTGCCAGCAGCTCCTCTTTTGGCCCCCTCGAAGCTTTCTTT.

The sample holds one count of this clone. This chain joins TRBV18 and TRBJ1-1; 7 nucleotides agree with TRBD1. The CDR3 runs to 13 residues. Germline lookup yields CDR1 KGHSH and CDR2 LQKENI. J gave up 6 bases and V 5 bases, and 6 bases lay outside the gene matches. CDR3 sequence reads: CASSITGEPEAFF. CDR3 sequence (DNA): TGTGCCAGCTCAATTACAGGGGAGCCTGAAGCTTTCTTT.

The chain is built from TRBV7-2 and TRBJ2-4, with a possible D match to TRBD2 (7 bases). Germline V gene lookup returns CDR1 SGHTA and CDR2 FQGNSA. This CDR3 comprises 13 residues. The V and J ends lost 0 bases and 12 bases respectively, with 12 bases between them. Here the CDR3 reads CASSLAGGPTQYF. CDR3 nucleotide sequence: TGTGCCAGCAGCTTAGCGGGGGGGCCCACTCAGTACTTC.

The genes are TRBV19 and TRBJ1-5; TRBD1 matches at 7 bases. V shed 4 bases, J shed 0 bases, and the junction held 12 bases outside the gene matches. The CDR3 is 18 residues long. Germline CDR1 is LNHDA and CDR2 is SQIVND (reference sequence). The DNA for the CDR3 is TGTGCCAGTAGTACCTCGAAGGACAGGACATATAGCAATCAGCCCCAGCATTTT. Its translation: CASSTSKDRTYSNQPQHF.

This clone turned up a few times. V usage is TRBV19 and J usage is TRBJ2-1; possible D gene TRBD1, 6 bases. Germline assignment: CDR1 LNHDA and CDR2 SQIVND (reference sequence). The CDR3 contains 15 residues. The ends were cut back, 5 bases at V and 4 bases at J, with 15 bases in the middle. CDR3 coding DNA: TGTGCCAGTAGTGAGGACAGTTTAGGGTACAATGAGCAGTTCTTC. Residues: CASSEDSLGYNEQFF.

The V and J genes are TRBV6-5 and TRBJ1-1; D may be TRBD1 (5 bases). Germline-derived CDR1 and CDR2 are MNHEY and SVGAGI. The CDR3 is made up of 14 amino acids. V lost 7 bases and J lost 4, with 16 bases in between. The CDR3 is CASTKGEVSTEAFF. The CDR3 DNA reads TGTGCCAGCACCAAAGGGGAAGTGAGCACTGAAGCTTTCTTT.

The chain recombines TRBV15 with TRBJ1-5; the match to TRBD1 covers 7 bases. CDR3 length: 15 residues. After removal of 8 bases from V and 3 bases from J, the junction contained 10 bases not matched to a gene. Germline V gene sequence: CDR1 LNHNV, CDR2 YYDKDF (reference sequence). CDR3 DNA sequence: TGTGCCACCGAGGCTCGGAGGGGGCTCAATCAGCCCCAGCATTTT. It encodes CATEARRGLNQPQHF. The full variable domain, its missing parts supplied by reference TRBV15 and TRBJ1-5, is DAMVIQNPRYQVTQFGKPVTLSCSQTLNHNVMYWYQQKSSQAPKLLFHYYDKDFNNEADTPDNFQSRRPNTSFCFLDIRSPGLGDTAMYLCATEARRGLNQPQHFGDGTRLSIL.

The chain recombines TRBV3-1 (or the pseudogene TRBV3-2) with TRBJ2-2; possible D gene TRBD1, 5 bases. Germline V gene sequence: CDR1 LGHDT, CDR2 YNNKEL (reference sequence). The CDR3 totals 15 residues. V lost 4 bases, J lost 6 bases, and 15 bases lay in between. The CDR3 protein is CASSPVRTNAGELFF. The CDR3 DNA follows: TGTGCCAGCAGCCCAGTTAGGACAAACGCCGGGGAGCTGTTTTTT.

The rearrangement joins TRBV4-1 to TRBJ2-5; 10 bases are shared with TRBD1. CDR1 and CDR2 from the germline V gene are MGHRA and YSYEKL. Germline trimming cut 4 bases from V and 2 bases from J; bases unmatched to any gene: 7. The CDR3 is made up of 16 amino acids. The CDR3 sequence is CASSRPGQGPQETQYF. Written as DNA, the CDR3 is TGCGCCAGCAGCCGACCGGGACAGGGGCCACAAGAGACCCAGTACTTC.

This clone has more than one count but fewer than ten. The chain recombines TRBV6-2 or TRBV6-3 with TRBJ1-2; D is uncertain. The V gene lost 0 bases and the J gene lost 7 bases, with 15 bases spanning the gap. Per the germline V gene, CDR1 is MNHEY and CDR2 is SVGEGT. The CDR3 has 15 amino acids. As DNA, the CDR3 is TGTGCCAGCAGTTACTCTACCCCGTCCGGGTTTGGCTACACCTTC. This sequence encodes CASSYSTPSGFGYTF.

This chain uses TRBV7-2 with TRBJ1-2; the match to TRBD1 covers 7 bases. Germline V lookup: CDR1 SGHTA, CDR2 FQGNSA. This CDR3 comprises 15 residues. Trimming removed 2 bases from V and 6 bases from J; junction bases left unmatched: 9. CDR3 sequence reads: CASSLSARGSDGYTF. The CDR3, as DNA: TGTGCCAGCAGCTTATCGGCCAGGGGGTCCGATGGCTACACCTTC.

The chain joins TRBV25-1 to TRBJ1-3; tentatively, D is TRBD1 (5 bases). Trimming took off 6 bases at V and 4 bases at J, with 16 bases between the two ends. This CDR3 contains 15 residues. Germline V gives CDR1 MGHDK, CDR2 SYGVNS. The DNA of the CDR3 is TGTGCCAGCAGCCCCGATGGGGCGAGAGGAAACACCATATATTTT. Amino acid sequence: CASSPDGARGNTIYF.

The J gene is TRBJ1-2, the V gene TRBV4-3; D is unclear. From germline, CDR1 is LGHNA and CDR2 YSLEER. The CDR3 totals 15 residues. V gave up 1 base and J gave up 0 bases, with 9 bases separating them. CDR3 nucleotide sequence: TGCGCCAGCAGCCAAGTCGTGGAGTCTAACTATGGCTACACCTTC. This sequence encodes CASSQVVESNYGYTF.

This clone was found once. This chain joins TRBV11-2 and TRBJ2-7; D may be TRBD2 (6 bases). This CDR3 spans 15 amino acids. The germline V gene encodes CDR1 SGHAT and CDR2 FQNNGV. Trimming took off 5 bases at V and 9 bases at J, with 23 bases between the two ends. CDR3 amino acids: CASSPIQVGGTRQYF. CDR3 sequence (DNA): TGTGCCAGCAGCCCAATCCAAGTTGGAGGGACTCGGCAGTACTTC.

The genes are TRBV7-2 and TRBJ2-5, with 7 bases matching TRBD2. Trimming removed 5 bases from V and 0 bases from J; junction bases left unmatched: 6. CDR3 length: 15 amino acids. Looked up from germline, CDR1 is SGHTA and CDR2 is FQGNSA. CDR3 coding DNA: TGTGCCAGCAGCCCAGTGCGGGGGAACCAAGAGACCCAGTACTTC. This translates into CASSPVRGNQETQYF.

The chain joins TRBV24-1 to TRBJ2-3; TRBD2 aligns across 16 bases. The CDR3 extends over 15 amino acids. The trim removed 10 bases at V and 3 bases at J, leaving 3 bases unmatched. The germline CDR1 and CDR2 sequences are KGHDR and SFDVKD. CDR3 loop: CATGTSGGATDTQYF. The CDR3 DNA follows: TGTGCCACAGGGACTAGCGGGGGGGCAACAGATACGCAGTATTTT.

The CDR3, as DNA: TGTGCCAGCAGACCCGGGAGGGGGGGGCCGGCAGATACGCAGTATTTT. This encodes CASRPGRGGPADTQYF. This chain connects TRBV27 to TRBJ2-3; 8 bases are shared with TRBD2. V was clipped by 6 bases and J by 4 bases; unmatched bases: 12. The CDR3 totals 16 residues. Germline V gene lookup returns CDR1 MNHEY and CDR2 SMNVEV (reference sequence).

CDR3 in DNA: TGTGCCAGCAGCCCCTATGGGGGCTCGGATACGCAGTATTTT. It encodes CASSPYGGSDTQYF. The chain carries TRBV14 and TRBJ2-3, with D maybe TRBD1 (6 bases). Trimming pared 4 bases from V and 6 bases from J, leaving 14 bases between. CDR1 is SGHDN and CDR2 is FVKESK in the germline V gene. This CDR3 spans 14 amino acids.

This clone has just one count. The J gene is TRBJ1-6, the V gene TRBV5-1; 7 positions match TRBD1. V shed 1 base and J 9 bases; nucleotides not matched to a gene: 7. The CDR3 spans 15 residues. In germline, CDR1 is SGHRS, CDR2 YFSETQ. Written as DNA, the CDR3 is TGCGCCAGCAGCTTGTATATACAGGGGAGTTCACCCCTCCACTTT. Protein sequence: CASSLYIQGSSPLHF. The full variable domain, in which reference TRBV5-1 and TRBJ1-6 provide the parts outside the CDR3, is KAGVTQTPRYLIKTRGQQVTLSCSPISGHRSVSWYQQTPGQGLQFLFEYFSETQRNKGNFPGRFSGRQFSNSRSEMNVSTLELGDSALYLCASSLYIQGSSPLHFGNGTRLTVT.